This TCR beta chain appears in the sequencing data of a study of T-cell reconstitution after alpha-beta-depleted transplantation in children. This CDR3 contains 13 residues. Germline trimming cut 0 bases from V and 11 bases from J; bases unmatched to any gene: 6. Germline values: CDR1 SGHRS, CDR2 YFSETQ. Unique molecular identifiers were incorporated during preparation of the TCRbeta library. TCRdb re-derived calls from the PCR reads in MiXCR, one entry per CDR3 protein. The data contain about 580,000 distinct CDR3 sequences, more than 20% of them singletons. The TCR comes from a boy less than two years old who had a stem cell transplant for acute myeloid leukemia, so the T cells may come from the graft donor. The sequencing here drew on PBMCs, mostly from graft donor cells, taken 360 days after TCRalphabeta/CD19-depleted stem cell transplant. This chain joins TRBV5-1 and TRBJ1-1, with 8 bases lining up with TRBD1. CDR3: CASSLGGQADAFF. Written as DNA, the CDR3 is TGCGCCAGCAGCTTGGGGGGACAGGCGGATGCTTTCTTT.